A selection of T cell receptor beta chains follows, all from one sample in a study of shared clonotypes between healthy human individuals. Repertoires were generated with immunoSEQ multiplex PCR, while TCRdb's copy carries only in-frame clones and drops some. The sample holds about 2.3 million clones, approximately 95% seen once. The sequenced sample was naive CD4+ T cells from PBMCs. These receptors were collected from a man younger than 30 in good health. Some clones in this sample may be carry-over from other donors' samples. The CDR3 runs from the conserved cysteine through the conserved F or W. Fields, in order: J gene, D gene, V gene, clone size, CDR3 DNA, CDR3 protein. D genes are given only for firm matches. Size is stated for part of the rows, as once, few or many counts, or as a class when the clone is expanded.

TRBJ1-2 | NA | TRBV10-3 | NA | TGTGCCATCAGTGAGACTGTAGCTAACTATGGCTACACCTTC | CAISETVANYGYTF
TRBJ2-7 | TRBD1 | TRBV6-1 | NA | TGTGCCAGCAGTGACGGGACAGGGGGGGACGAGCAGTACTTC | CASSDGTGGDEQYF
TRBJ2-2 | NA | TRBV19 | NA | TGTGCCGGGAAACAGGTGAACACCGGGGAGCTGTTTTTT | CAGKQVNTGELFF
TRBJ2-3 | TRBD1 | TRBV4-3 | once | TGCGCCAGCGGGGGACCGACAGGGGGCACAGATACGCAGTATTTT | CASGGPTGGTDTQYF
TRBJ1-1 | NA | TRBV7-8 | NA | TGTGCCACCGCGTGGGGCCCGAACACTGAAGCTTTCTTT | CATAWGPNTEAFF
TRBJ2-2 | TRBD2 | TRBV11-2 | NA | TGTGCCAGCAGCTTGGGACTAGCGGGAGTCGGGGAGCTGTTTTTT | CASSLGLAGVGELFF
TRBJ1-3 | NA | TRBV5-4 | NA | TGTGCCAGCAGCACGGGACCGGGTTCCTCTGGAAACACCATATATTTT | CASSTGPGSSGNTIYF
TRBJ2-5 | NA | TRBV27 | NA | TGTGCCAGCAGTTTTCGAAGGGGAGAGACCCAGTACTTC | CASSFRRGETQYF
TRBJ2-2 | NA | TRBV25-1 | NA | TGTGCCAGCAGTGAATATTTGGAGGGAGGAAGGCTGTTTTTT | CASSEYLEGGRLFF
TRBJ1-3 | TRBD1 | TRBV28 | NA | TGTGCCAGCAGTCCCCTCCCGCCGGGACAGGGAAGAAACACCATATATTTT | CASSPLPPGQGRNTIYF
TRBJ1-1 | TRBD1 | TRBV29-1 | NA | TGCAGCGTTTCCTGGGACAGGAGTTACATGAACACTGAAGCTTTCTTT | CSVSWDRSYMNTEAFF
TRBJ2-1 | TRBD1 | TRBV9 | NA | TGTGCCAGCAGCTCTACTGCGAGAAGGGGGCGGACATTGTACAATGAGCAGTTCTTC | CASSSTARRGRTLYNEQFF
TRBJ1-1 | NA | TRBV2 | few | TGTGCCAGCAATGGACAGACGAACACTGAAGCTTTCTTT | CASNGQTNTEAFF
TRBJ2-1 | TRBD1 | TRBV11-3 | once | TGTGCCAGCAGCCCTTTCCGGGACAGTAATGAGCAGTTCTTC | CASSPFRDSNEQFF
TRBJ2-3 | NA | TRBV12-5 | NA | TGTGCTAGTGCCCCGACAGGGACTTACACAGATACGCAGTATTTT | CASAPTGTYTDTQYF
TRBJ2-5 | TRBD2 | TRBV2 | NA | TGTGCCAGCAGTGATGGGGGGGGGACCCAGTACTTC | CASSDGGGTQYF
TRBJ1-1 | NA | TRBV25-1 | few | TGTGCCAGCAGACAGGGAAAGGACACTGAAGCTTTCTTT | CASRQGKDTEAFF
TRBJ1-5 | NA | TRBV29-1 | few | TGCAGCGTTGGAGGGATGTCGGGGCCCCAGCATTTT | CSVGGMSGPQHF
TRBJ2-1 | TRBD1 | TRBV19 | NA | TGTGTCAGTAGTATAACCGGGACAGGGGCCCTTGAGCAGTTCTTC | CVSSITGTGALEQFF
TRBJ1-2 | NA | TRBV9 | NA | TGTGCCAGCAGGAACACTAACTATGGCTACACCTTC | CASRNTNYGYTF
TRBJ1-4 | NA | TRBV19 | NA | TGTGCCAGTAGTATTCTCCAGGGAGTAAACGAAAAACTGTTTTTT | CASSILQGVNEKLFF
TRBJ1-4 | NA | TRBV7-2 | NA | TGTGCCAGCAGCTTAGGGCAGAATAATGAAAAACTGTTTTTT | CASSLGQNNEKLFF